The clone carrying this T cell receptor beta chain was observed a single time. Its target is unknown. This CDR3 comprises 15 residues. The V segment lost 1 base and the J segment 7 bases; nucleotides outside the gene matches: 7. Germline CDR1 is SGHTA and CDR2 is FQGTGA. The data stem from a study of graft-versus-host responses after intestinal transplantation. Study summary: Anti-thymocyte globulin induction, then tacrolimus and steroids for around three years, went to all recipients.

The repertoire was sequenced with immunoSEQ multiplex PCR; TCRdb's copy has only in-frame clones and lacks some. The table includes 150,000 or so clones, 80% to 95% detected once. The chain uses TRBV7-3 and TRBJ2-1; the match to TRBD2 covers 7 bases. The clonotype was recovered from a human donor who received an intestinal transplant. The material was unstimulated CD4+ T cells sorted from spleen or lymph node cells, obtained before intestinal transplant. This CDR3 reads CASSLIGGSRNEQFF. The CDR3 nucleotides read TGTGCCAGCAGCTTAATCGGCGGGAGTAGGAATGAGCAGTTCTTC.